A selection of T cell receptor beta chains follows, all from one sample in a study of T cell repertoires in cytomegalovirus infection. Using its own MiXCR run on the reads, TCRdb lists one record per CDR3 protein. The sample holds about 490,000 distinct CDR3 sequences, roughly 29% seen once. Sample: PBMCs. These receptors originate from a human donor in good health (CMV status not recorded). Some clones in this sample may be carry-over from other donors' samples. The CDR3 runs from the conserved cysteine through the conserved F or W. Each record gives: J gene, CDR3 length, D gene, V gene, clone size, CDR3 DNA, CDR3 protein. The D gene is left open where the match is weak. Where a row states a size, it is once, few, many or the class of an expanded clone; other rows omit it.

TRBJ1-2	14	-	TRBV7-9	-	TGTGCCAGCAGCGACTCGGGCCGTAACTATGGCTACACCTTC	CASSDSGRNYGYTF
TRBJ2-3	14	-	TRBV4-1	-	TGCGCCAGCAGCCAAGTAGCGGGCACAGATACGCAGTATTTT	CASSQVAGTDTQYF
TRBJ2-2	11	-	TRBV7-2	many	TGTGCCAGCAGAAACACCGGGGAGCTGTTTTTT	CASRNTGELFF
TRBJ2-1	14	-	TRBV7-2	-	TGTGCCAGCAGGGCGCTAGGAGCGAACAATGAGCAGTTCTTC	CASRALGANNEQFF
TRBJ2-5	15	-	TRBV7-2	many	TGTGCCAGCAGCTTAGGTCAGGCCCCGTGGGAGACCCAGTACTTC	CASSLGQAPWETQYF
TRBJ1-1	17	-	TRBV28	few	TGTGCCAGCAGTTCCTTTTCAGAGGGGCCAGTGAACACTGAAGCTTTCTTT	CASSSFSEGPVNTEAFF
TRBJ1-2	13	-	TRBV19	-	TGTTCCAGTAGTCCTGACAGTGATGCTGGCTACACCTTC	CSSSPDSDAGYTF
TRBJ1-1	14	-	TRBV20-1	-	TGCAGTACTAGAGATGTCACCAAGAACACTGAAGCTTTCTTT	CSTRDVTKNTEAFF
TRBJ2-5	15	-	TRBV4-1	few	TGCGCCAGCAGCCAAGCCGGACACGGCCAAGAGACCCAGTACTTC	CASSQAGHGQETQYF
TRBJ1-2	14	-	TRBV7-9	many	TGTGCCAGCAGCCCCGCGGCAGGGGCCTATGGCTACACCTTC	CASSPAAGAYGYTF
TRBJ2-1	15	TRBD1	TRBV7-2	many	TGTGCCAGCAGCTTAGAGACAGGGTTCTACAATGAGCAGTTCTTC	CASSLETGFYNEQFF
TRBJ1-2	15	-	TRBV6-1	-	TGTGCCAGCAGTGAAGTCCAGTTTCGGGGACATGGCTACACCTTC	CASSEVQFRGHGYTF
TRBJ2-3	15	-	TRBV9	-	TGTGCCAGCAGCGTAGGAGTATTCCGTACAGATACGCAGTATTTT	CASSVGVFRTDTQYF
TRBJ2-2	14	-	TRBV4-3	-	TGCGCCAGCAGCCAAAGCGATAGCTACGGGGAGCTGTTTTTT	CASSQSDSYGELFF
TRBJ2-1	12	TRBD2	TRBV7-3	-	TGTGCCAGCTCACTAGCGGGAGCTGAGCAGTTCTTC	CASSLAGAEQFF
TRBJ1-2	15	-	TRBV4-1	-	TGCGCCAGCAGCCCGTCGGGGGGGGCGTACGAAGGCTACACCTTC	CASSPSGGAYEGYTF
TRBJ1-5	13	TRBD1	TRBV6-5	few	TGTGCCAGCAGTGCAGGGGGCGCGAAGCCCCAGCATTTT	CASSAGGAKPQHF
TRBJ2-1	13	TRBD1	TRBV6-1	-	TGTGCCAGCAGTGCCCCAAACAGGGGGTATAGGTTCTTC	CASSAPNRGYRFF
TRBJ2-7	13	-	TRBV6-5	-	TGTGCCAGCAGGCGGACGGATTTGTACGAGCAGTACTTC	CASRRTDLYEQYF
TRBJ1-5	15	-	TRBV19	-	TGTGCCAGTAGTATAGACGGGACGGTGAATCAGCCCCAGCATTTT	CASSIDGTVNQPQHF
TRBJ2-2	16	-	TRBV6-2/TRBV6-3	few	TGTGCCAGCAGACCAACCGGGGCTATCGGCACCGGGGAGCTGTTTTTT	CASRPTGAIGTGELFF
TRBJ1-2	14	-	TRBV11-2	few	TGTGCCAGCAGCTTATTGGCGACAGGTGACGGCTACACCTTC	CASSLLATGDGYTF
TRBJ2-5	16	TRBD2	TRBV5-4	-	TGTGCCAGCAGCTCGGATCTAGCGGGAAAACAAGAGACCCAGTACTTC	CASSSDLAGKQETQYF
TRBJ2-7	15	-	TRBV28	-	TGTGCCAGCAGTGCGGCCGGGGGCGGCTCCTACGAGCAGTACTTC	CASSAAGGGSYEQYF
TRBJ1-1	15	-	TRBV15	-	TGTGCCACCAGCAGAGATTTTTTACAGAACACTGAAGCTTTCTTT	CATSRDFLQNTEAFF
TRBJ2-3	14	TRBD2	TRBV6-5	-	TGTGCCAGCAGTAGTAGCGGGAGGGCCTACACGCAGTATTTT	CASSSSGRAYTQYF
TRBJ2-1	13	-	TRBV5-6	few	TGTGCCAGCAGCCCTGGGACCGAGGGTGAGCAGTTCTTC	CASSPGTEGEQFF
TRBJ2-7	12	-	TRBV20-1	-	TGCAGTGCTAGGACAGATGCATACGAGCAGTACTTC	CSARTDAYEQYF